The next 8 T cell receptor beta chains were all read from a single sample in a study of cytomegalovirus exposure and HLA in healthy donors. The PCR had 60 Vbeta and 13 Jbeta primers. Assay used: immunoSEQ multiplex PCR; TCRdb lists only in-frame clones, some missing. The sample lists 150,000 or so clones, under 85% occurring once. Sequencing input: PBMCs. Receptors originate from a man younger than 30 in good health and CMV-seronegative.

The chain employs TRBV6-5 and TRBJ2-1; D is possibly TRBD2 (5 bases). The germline V gene has CDR1 MNHEY and CDR2 SVGAGI. The CDR3 is made up of 16 amino acids. V was pared by 0 bases and J by 4 bases, with 13 bases between. CDR3 bases: TGTGCCAGCAGTTACTCGGGTCATACGGGATACAATGAGCAGTTCTTC. This gives the protein CASSYSGHTGYNEQFF.

CDR3 DNA sequence: TGTGCCAGCAGCTTAGACAGGGGGCATAATGAAAAACTGTTTTTT. The encoded protein is CASSLDRGHNEKLFF. The chain has TRBV5-4 and TRBJ1-4; 10 nucleotides line up with TRBD1. Germline CDR1 reads SGHNT; CDR2 reads YYREEE (reference sequence). The J segment lost 4 bases and the V segment lost 2 bases, leaving 2 bases of the junction unmatched. The CDR3 sequence is 15 residues long.

In this sample, this clone turned up a few times. The chain employs TRBV6-6 and TRBJ2-5, with 7 bases aligning to TRBD2. The CDR3 covers 15 residues. Germline V gives CDR1 MNHNY, CDR2 SVGAGI (reference sequence). Germline trimming cut 2 bases from V and 5 bases from J; bases unmatched to any gene: 8. The CDR3 is CASSYGRGGVETQYF. DNA for the CDR3: TGTGCCAGCAGTTACGGTCGGGGAGGGGTCGAGACCCAGTACTTC.

There are a few counts of this clone. This chain uses TRBV6-5 with TRBJ1-2, with D unclear. The CDR3 extends over 16 amino acids. Germline lookup yields CDR1 MNHEY and CDR2 SVGAGI. Trimming removed 2 bases from V and 3 bases from J, with 16 bases in between. CDR3 sequence (DNA): TGTGCCAGCAGTTACGGGGAGGGAGTTGAGGACTATGGCTACACCTTC. This sequence encodes CASSYGEGVEDYGYTF.

In regard to this clone: At one boundary the junction diverges from the germline segment, which might be a read error. The genes are TRBV6-5 and TRBJ2-4; weak D call: TRBD2 (5 bases). Germline loops: CDR1 MNHEY, CDR2 SVGAGI. The CDR3 covers 14 residues. CDR3 sequence (DNA): TGTGCCAGCACCAAGAGCGGAGCCAAAAACAGTCAGTACTTC. Translation: CASTKSGAKNSQYF.

This CDR3 reads CSVEDQGTASYGYTF. The CDR3, as DNA: TGCAGCGTTGAAGATCAAGGAACAGCTTCATATGGCTACACCTTC. The chain combines TRBV29-1 with TRBJ1-2; D is unresolved. CDR1 is SQVTM, CDR2 ANQGSEA, per germline. Trimming stripped 0 bases from V and 5 bases from J, with 16 bases between. This CDR3 is built from 15 residues. The full variable domain, rest sourced from reference TRBV29-1 and TRBJ1-2, is SAVISQKPSRDICQRGTSLTIQCQVDSQVTMMFWYRQQPGQSLTLIATANQGSEATYESGFVIDKFPISRPNLTFSTLTVSNMSPEDSSIYLCSVEDQGTASYGYTFGSGTRLTVV.

The V call is TRBV5-4, the J call TRBJ2-5, with D unclear. The ends were cut back, 4 bases at V and 5 bases at J, with 12 bases in the middle. Germline lookup yields CDR1 SGHNT and CDR2 YYREEE (reference sequence). This CDR3 has 13 amino acids. CDR3 residues: CASSNDIDETQYF. For the CDR3, the DNA is TGTGCCAGCAGCAACGACATTGACGAGACCCAGTACTTC. Looking up the rest from reference TRBV5-4 and TRBJ2-5 gives the full variable domain: ETGVTQSPTHLIKTRGQQVTLRCSSQSGHNTVSWYQQALGQGPQFIFQYYREEENGRGNFPPRFSGLQFPNYSSELNVNALELDDSALYLCASSNDIDETQYFGPGTRLLVL.

The rearrangement uses TRBV2 and TRBJ2-3; no definite D call. CDR3 size: 11 residues. Trimming left V 8 bases short and J 2 bases short, with 5 bases between. CDR1 is SNHLY, CDR2 FYNNEI, per germline. The CDR3 coding sequence is TGTGCCAGCGCGAACACAGATACGCAGTATTTT. Residues: CASANTDTQYF.